A selection of T cell receptor beta chains follows, all from one sample in a study of cytomegalovirus exposure and HLA in healthy donors. Method: immunoSEQ multiplex PCR; TCRdb's copy keeps in-frame clones and lacks some. The sample gives about 160,000 clones, 85% of which show up once; roughly 2.2% is in the top ten. Sequenced: PBMCs. The receptor set was obtained from a man aged 18 to 30 in good health and CMV-seropositive. CDR3s leave out the opening cysteine and the closing phenylalanine or tryptophan. Part of the rows lack a size; the others show once, few, many or a class for expanded clones.

v_call: TRBV7-6
clone_size: few
cdr3_aa: ASSLEWDRPT

v_call: TRBV27
clone_size: -
cdr3_aa: ASSRRWADEQY

v_call: TRBV29-1
clone_size: -
cdr3_aa: SVGQANEQF

v_call: TRBV7-2
clone_size: -
cdr3_aa: ASSLSGTVSSGANVLT

v_call: TRBV5-6
clone_size: -
cdr3_aa: ASSLLPGSSGANVLT

v_call: TRBV11-2
clone_size: -
cdr3_aa: ASRPDRVNYGYT

v_call: TRBV19
clone_size: -
cdr3_aa: ASSMAGRVDTEAF

v_call: TRBV7-2
clone_size: -
cdr3_aa: ASSFPRTGELF

v_call: TRBV2
clone_size: few
cdr3_aa: ASSEVATSGGASTDTQY

v_call: TRBV6-6
clone_size: once
cdr3_aa: ASSPERGKSYNEQF

v_call: TRBV11-2
clone_size: -
cdr3_aa: ASSLSGTANQPQH

v_call: TRBV30
clone_size: -
cdr3_aa: AWTRAGGNQETQY

v_call: TRBV5-5
clone_size: few
cdr3_aa: ASSLGQGASNEKLF

v_call: TRBV4-3
clone_size: -
cdr3_aa: ASSQERQEVYEQY

v_call: TRBV5-4
clone_size: -
cdr3_aa: ASSSQFMGREQY

v_call: TRBV7-2
clone_size: -
cdr3_aa: ASSYRVVGGELF

v_call: TRBV7-2
clone_size: -
cdr3_aa: ASSPLQGYGYT

v_call: TRBV5-4
clone_size: -
cdr3_aa: ASSLFQGTYGYT

v_call: TRBV5-1
clone_size: -
cdr3_aa: ASSQTGQNTEAF

v_call: TRBV7-6
clone_size: -
cdr3_aa: ASSLNQDRSYEQY

v_call: TRBV6-4
clone_size: -
cdr3_aa: ASSVPTGLTLH

v_call: TRBV5-1
clone_size: -
cdr3_aa: ASSQTGGNYGYT

v_call: TRBV7-2
clone_size: -
cdr3_aa: ASSLVGGNTGELF

v_call: TRBV6-6
clone_size: once
cdr3_aa: ASSYSGPQGGYT

v_call: TRBV18
clone_size: -
cdr3_aa: ASSPGTGYEQY

v_call: TRBV10-2
clone_size: -
cdr3_aa: ASSSGQGPYEQY

v_call: TRBV6-1
clone_size: few
cdr3_aa: ASTLGEKLF

v_call: TRBV4-2
clone_size: -
cdr3_aa: ASSQDHSGGGSYGYT

v_call: TRBV4-3
clone_size: -
cdr3_aa: ASSQDLRSGETQY

v_call: TRBV9
clone_size: -
cdr3_aa: ASSVGIAGVRGTGELF

v_call: TRBV6-5
clone_size: -
cdr3_aa: ASRPGINTGELF

v_call: TRBV7-8
clone_size: -
cdr3_aa: ASSLGPPYRVGKNIQY

v_call: TRBV7-2
clone_size: -
cdr3_aa: ASSFLGLSGANGLT

v_call: TRBV5-4
clone_size: -
cdr3_aa: ASSFGLAGTGDTQY

v_call: TRBV5-4
clone_size: -
cdr3_aa: ASSLGTTQETQY

v_call: TRBV5-1
clone_size: few
cdr3_aa: ASSSWTSPAYEQY

v_call: TRBV19
clone_size: -
cdr3_aa: ASRNRDRGMNTEAF

v_call: TRBV7-6
clone_size: -
cdr3_aa: ASSLAGDSSDRETQY

v_call: TRBV5-4
clone_size: -
cdr3_aa: ASSSGVGANVLT

v_call: TRBV6-4
clone_size: -
cdr3_aa: ASQGTNTGELF

v_call: TRBV5-1
clone_size: once
cdr3_aa: ASSNPAGGRPGELF

v_call: TRBV30
clone_size: -
cdr3_aa: ASKTGGWTEAF

v_call: TRBV19
clone_size: once
cdr3_aa: ASSMTPGAEAF

v_call: TRBV9
clone_size: -
cdr3_aa: ASSVEAGTPNYGYT

v_call: TRBV15
clone_size: -
cdr3_aa: ATSRDLRQTEAF

v_call: TRBV19
clone_size: -
cdr3_aa: ASSITASPLNTGELF

v_call: TRBV7-9
clone_size: -
cdr3_aa: ASSTQGQLGTNYGYT

v_call: TRBV27
clone_size: -
cdr3_aa: ASSGTAYEQY

v_call: TRBV5-1
clone_size: -
cdr3_aa: ASSLLQVNTGELF

v_call: TRBV5-1
clone_size: -
cdr3_aa: ASSLAGDYGYT

v_call: TRBV7-3
clone_size: -
cdr3_aa: ASSIFHLRDEKLF

v_call: TRBV15
clone_size: -
cdr3_aa: ATSRGPQENTEAF

v_call: TRBV29-1
clone_size: -
cdr3_aa: SVESAGGRTQY